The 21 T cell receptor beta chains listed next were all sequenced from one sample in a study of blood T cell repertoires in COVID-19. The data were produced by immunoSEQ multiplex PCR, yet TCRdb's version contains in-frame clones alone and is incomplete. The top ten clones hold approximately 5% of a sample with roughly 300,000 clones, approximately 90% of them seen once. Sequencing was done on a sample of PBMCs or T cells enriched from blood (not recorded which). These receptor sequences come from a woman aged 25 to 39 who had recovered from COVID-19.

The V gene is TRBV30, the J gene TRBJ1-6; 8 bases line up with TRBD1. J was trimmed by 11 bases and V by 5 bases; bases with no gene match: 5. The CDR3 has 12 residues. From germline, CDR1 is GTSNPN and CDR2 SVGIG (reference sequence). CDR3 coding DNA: TGTGCCTGGGGACAGGGAAGGGCACCCCTCCACTTT. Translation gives CAWGQGRAPLHF.

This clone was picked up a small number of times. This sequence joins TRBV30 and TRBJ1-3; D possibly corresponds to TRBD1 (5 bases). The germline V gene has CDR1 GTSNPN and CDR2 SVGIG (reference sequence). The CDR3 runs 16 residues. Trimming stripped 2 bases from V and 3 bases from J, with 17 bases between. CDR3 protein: CAWSRLGGRLGNTIYF. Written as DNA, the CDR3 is TGTGCCTGGAGTCGCCTGGGGGGAAGGCTTGGAAACACCATATATTTT.

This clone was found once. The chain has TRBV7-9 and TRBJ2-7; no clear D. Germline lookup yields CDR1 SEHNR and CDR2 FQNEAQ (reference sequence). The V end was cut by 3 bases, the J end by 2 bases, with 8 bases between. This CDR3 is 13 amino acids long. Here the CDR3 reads CASSFGLTYEQYF. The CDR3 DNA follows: TGTGCCAGCAGCTTTGGGCTTACCTACGAGCAGTACTTC.

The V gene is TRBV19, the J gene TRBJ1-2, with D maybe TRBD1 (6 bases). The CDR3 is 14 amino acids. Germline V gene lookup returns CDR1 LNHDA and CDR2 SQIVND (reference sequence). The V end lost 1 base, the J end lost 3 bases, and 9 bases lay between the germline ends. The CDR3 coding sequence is TGTGCCAGTAGTATAGGCGGACAGTACTATGGCTACACCTTC. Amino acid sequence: CASSIGGQYYGYTF.

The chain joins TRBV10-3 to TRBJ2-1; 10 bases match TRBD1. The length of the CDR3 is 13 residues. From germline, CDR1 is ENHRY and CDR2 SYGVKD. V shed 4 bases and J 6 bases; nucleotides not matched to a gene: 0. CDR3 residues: CAISGTGGNEQFF. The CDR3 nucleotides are TGTGCCATCAGTGGGACAGGGGGCAATGAGCAGTTCTTC.

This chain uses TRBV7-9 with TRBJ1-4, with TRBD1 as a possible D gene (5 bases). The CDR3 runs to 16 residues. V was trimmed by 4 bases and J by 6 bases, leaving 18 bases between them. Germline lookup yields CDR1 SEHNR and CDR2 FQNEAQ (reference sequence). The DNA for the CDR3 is TGTGCCAGCAGCTATCACGCTACGGGGGGTTATGAAAAACTGTTTTTT. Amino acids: CASSYHATGGYEKLFF.

Here the CDR3 DNA reads TGTGCCTGGAGTGTTAGCGAACAGGGTAACTATGGCTACACCTTC. This gives the protein CAWSVSEQGNYGYTF. The chain links TRBV30 to TRBJ1-2; a weak D match, TRBD1 (6 bases). Per the germline V gene, CDR1 is GTSNPN and CDR2 is SVGIG (reference sequence). V lost 0 bases and J 1 base, leaving 12 bases between the germline ends. The CDR3 is made up of 15 amino acids. Full variable domain (rest looked up from reference TRBV30 and TRBJ1-2): SQTIHQWPATLVQPVGSPLSLECTVEGTSNPNLYWYRQAAGRGLQLLFYSVGIGQISSEVPQNLSASRPQDRQFILSSKKLLLSDSGFYLCAWSVSEQGNYGYTFGSGTRLTVV.

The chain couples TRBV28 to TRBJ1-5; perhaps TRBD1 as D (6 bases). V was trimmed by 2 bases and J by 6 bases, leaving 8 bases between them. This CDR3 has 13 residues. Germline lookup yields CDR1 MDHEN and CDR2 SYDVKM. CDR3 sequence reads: CASSLTGPQPQHF. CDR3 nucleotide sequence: TGTGCCAGCAGTTTAACAGGGCCTCAGCCCCAGCATTTT.

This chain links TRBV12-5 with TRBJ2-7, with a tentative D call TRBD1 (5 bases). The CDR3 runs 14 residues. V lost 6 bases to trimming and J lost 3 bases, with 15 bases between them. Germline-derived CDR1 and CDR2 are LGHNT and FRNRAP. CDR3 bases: TGTGCTAGTGGCCCTGGGGCAGGCCTCTACGAGCAGTACTTC. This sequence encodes CASGPGAGLYEQYF. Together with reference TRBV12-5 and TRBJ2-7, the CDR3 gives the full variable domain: DARVTQTPRHKVTEMGQEVTMRCQPILGHNTVFWYRQTMMQGLELLAYFRNRAPLDDSGMPKDRFSAEMPDATLATLKIQPSEPRDSAVYFCASGPGAGLYEQYFGPGTRLTVT.

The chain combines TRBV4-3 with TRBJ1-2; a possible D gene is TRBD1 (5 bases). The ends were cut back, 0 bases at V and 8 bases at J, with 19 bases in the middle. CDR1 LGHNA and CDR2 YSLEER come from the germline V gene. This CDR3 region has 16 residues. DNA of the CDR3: TGCGCCAGCAGCCAAGATGTGGGAGGGACTCTCGTGGGCTACACCTTC. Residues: CASSQDVGGTLVGYTF.

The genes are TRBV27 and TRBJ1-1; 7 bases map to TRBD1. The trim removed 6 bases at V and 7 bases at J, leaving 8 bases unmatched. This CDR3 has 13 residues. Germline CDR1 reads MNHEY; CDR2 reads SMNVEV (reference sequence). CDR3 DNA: TGTGCCAGCAGAGGGGGCCCCCACTATGAAGCTTTCTTT. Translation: CASRGGPHYEAFF.

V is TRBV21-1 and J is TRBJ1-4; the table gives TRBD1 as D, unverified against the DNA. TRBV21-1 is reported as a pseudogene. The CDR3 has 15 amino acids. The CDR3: CASSKRNGTNEKLFF. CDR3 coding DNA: TGTGCCAGCAGCAAAAGAAACGGGACAAATGAAAAACTGTTTTTT.

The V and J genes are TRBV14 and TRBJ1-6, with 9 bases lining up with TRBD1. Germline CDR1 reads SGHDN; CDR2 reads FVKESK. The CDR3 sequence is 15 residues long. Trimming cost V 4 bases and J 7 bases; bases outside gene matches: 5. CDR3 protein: CASSPSGTGNSPLHF. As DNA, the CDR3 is TGTGCCAGCAGCCCTTCAGGGACAGGGAATTCACCCCTCCACTTT.

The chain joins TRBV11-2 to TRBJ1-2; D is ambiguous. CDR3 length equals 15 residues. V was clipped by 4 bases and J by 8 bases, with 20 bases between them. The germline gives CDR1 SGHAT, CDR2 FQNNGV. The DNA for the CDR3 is TGTGCCAGCAGCTCTTGGGAGGGAATCTCGACGGGCTACACCTTC. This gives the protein CASSSWEGISTGYTF.

The CDR3 spells CASSPRTRGRLKLGYTF. In nucleotides, the CDR3 is TGTGCCAGCAGCCCACGGACGAGGGGGCGCTTAAAATTGGGCTACACCTTC. The chain recombines TRBV7-3 with TRBJ1-2; 7 nucleotides agree with TRBD1. CDR3 length equals 17 residues. The trim removed 5 bases at V and 8 bases at J, leaving 20 bases unmatched. Germline V gene lookup returns CDR1 SGHTA and CDR2 FQGTGA.

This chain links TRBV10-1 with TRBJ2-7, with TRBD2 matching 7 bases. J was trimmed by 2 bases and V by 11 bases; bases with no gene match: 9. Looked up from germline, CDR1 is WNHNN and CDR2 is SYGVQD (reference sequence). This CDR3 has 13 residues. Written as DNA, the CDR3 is TGCGCCGACTCAGGGAGGGAGACCTACGAGCAGTACTTC. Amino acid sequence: CADSGRETYEQYF.

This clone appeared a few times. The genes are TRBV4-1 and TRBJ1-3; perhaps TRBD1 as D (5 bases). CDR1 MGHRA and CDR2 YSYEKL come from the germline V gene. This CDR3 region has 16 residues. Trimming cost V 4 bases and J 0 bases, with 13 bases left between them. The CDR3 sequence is CASSPTDTISGNTIYF. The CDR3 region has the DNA TGCGCCAGCAGCCCAACGGACACGATCTCTGGAAACACCATATATTTT.

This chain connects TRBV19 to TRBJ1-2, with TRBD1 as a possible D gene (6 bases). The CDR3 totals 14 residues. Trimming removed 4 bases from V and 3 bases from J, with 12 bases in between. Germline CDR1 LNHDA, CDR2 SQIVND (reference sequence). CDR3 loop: CASSNQGQYYGYTF. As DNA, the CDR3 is TGTGCCAGTAGTAATCAGGGGCAGTACTATGGCTACACCTTC.

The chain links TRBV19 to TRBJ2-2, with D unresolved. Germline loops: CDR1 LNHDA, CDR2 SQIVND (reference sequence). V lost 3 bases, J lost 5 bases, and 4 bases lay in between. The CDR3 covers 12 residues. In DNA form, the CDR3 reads TGTGCCAGTAGTATCCCAACCGGGGAGCTGTTTTTT. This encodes CASSIPTGELFF.

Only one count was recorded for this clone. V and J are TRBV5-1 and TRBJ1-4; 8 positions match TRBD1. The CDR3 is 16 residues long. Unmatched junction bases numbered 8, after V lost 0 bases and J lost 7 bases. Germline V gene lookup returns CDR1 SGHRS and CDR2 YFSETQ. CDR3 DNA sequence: TGCGCCAGCAGCTTGGCGTCGCGACAGGGGAGTGAAAAACTGTTTTTT. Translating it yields CASSLASRQGSEKLFF.

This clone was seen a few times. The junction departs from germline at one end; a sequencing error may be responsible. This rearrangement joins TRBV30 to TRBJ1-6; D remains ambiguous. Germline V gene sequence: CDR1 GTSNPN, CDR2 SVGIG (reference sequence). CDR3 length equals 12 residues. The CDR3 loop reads CAWNSNNSPLHF. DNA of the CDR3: TGTGCCTGGAACTCCAATAATTCACCCCTCCACTTT.